The sequence of this T cell receptor beta chain was determined in a study of OX40 agonist ivuxolimab in advanced cancers. Autoimmune disease history or systemic immunosuppression barred patients. Cycle 7 day 1, cycle 4 day 1, and baseline were the timepoints at which blood was sampled. The V gene's germline CDR1 is KGHSH and CDR2 LQKENI. The CDR3 has 12 residues. Trimming left V 3 bases short and J 6 bases short, with 8 bases between. Study outcomes and limitations: What antigens the expanded peripheral T cells recognized was never established. Compared with CD4+, CD8+ T cells on average had more expanded clones.

Generated by immunoSEQ multiplex PCR, the TCRdb table keeps only in-frame clones and is missing some. This sample has roughly 70,000 clones, with around 82% found just once. In the case of this clone: Its antigen is undetermined.

This TCR was recovered from an adult with an advanced solid tumor such as melanoma, head and neck, liver or kidney cancer. Here the sequenced sample was CD4+ or CD8+ T cells sorted from blood, taken in a trial of the OX40 agonist ivuxolimab. The rearrangement uses TRBV18 and TRBJ1-1; D gene unclear. This CDR3 reads CASSPRGPEAFF. In nucleotides, the CDR3 is TGTGCCAGCTCACCTCGCGGGCCTGAAGCTTTCTTT.